These T cell receptor beta chains were read from a single sample in a study of blood T cell repertoires in COVID-19. Sequencing used immunoSEQ multiplex PCR; TCRdb keeps in-frame clones, though not all of them. The repertoire holds 100,000 or so clones, with 91% as singletons. The sample comprised peripheral blood. Every receptor here comes from a man aged 45-65 years with active COVID-19. Both conserved end residues are part of each CDR3. The D gene is left open where the match is weak. Size values are once, few and many counts, or a class for expanded clones, and some rows have none.

CDR3: CASSLDFQTGELFF
DNA: TGTGCCAGCAGCTTAGATTTCCAGACCGGGGAGCTGTTTTTT
J: TRBJ2-2
size: .
D: .
V: TRBV7-2

CDR3: CASSLLGGGAVDTQYF
DNA: TGTGCCAGCAGCTTATTAGGCGGGGGGGCCGTAGATACGCAGTATTTT
J: TRBJ2-3
size: once
D: TRBD2
V: TRBV11-2

CDR3: CASSERQGFTDTQYF
DNA: TGTGCCAGCAGTGAGCGACAGGGTTTCACAGATACGCAGTATTTT
J: TRBJ2-3
size: .
D: TRBD1
V: TRBV6-1

CDR3: CASSPHGTGNTEAFF
DNA: TGTGCCAGCAGTCCCCACGGGACAGGGAACACTGAAGCTTTCTTT
J: TRBJ1-1
size: .
D: TRBD1
V: TRBV27

CDR3: CASRGSGGNTEAFF
DNA: TGTGCCAGCAGGGGGAGTGGCGGGAACACTGAAGCTTTCTTT
J: TRBJ1-1
size: .
D: .
V: TRBV2

CDR3: CASRDRSQWADTQYF
DNA: TGTGCCAGCAGGGACAGGTCACAATGGGCAGATACGCAGTATTTT
J: TRBJ2-3
size: .
D: TRBD1
V: TRBV2

CDR3: CASAEQGYSNQPQHF
DNA: TGTGCCAGCGCAGAGCAGGGGTATAGCAATCAGCCCCAGCATTTT
J: TRBJ1-5
size: once
D: .
V: TRBV6-5

CDR3: CASSTTGTEGVDTGELFF
DNA: TGTGCCAGCAGTACAACCGGGACAGAAGGTGTGGACACCGGGGAGCTGTTTTTT
J: TRBJ2-2
size: many
D: TRBD1
V: TRBV6-2/TRBV6-3

CDR3: CASSSRQGAADTQYF
DNA: TGTGCCAGTAGTAGCAGACAGGGGGCGGCAGATACGCAGTATTTT
J: TRBJ2-3
size: .
D: TRBD1
V: TRBV19

CDR3: CATKRQVTYEQYF
DNA: TGTGCCACCAAGAGACAGGTCACCTACGAGCAGTACTTC
J: TRBJ2-7
size: .
D: .
V: TRBV11-2

CDR3: CASSEALAGIADTQYF
DNA: TGTGCCAGCAGTGAGGCTCTAGCGGGAATCGCAGATACGCAGTATTTT
J: TRBJ2-3
size: once
D: TRBD2
V: TRBV6-1

CDR3: CASSLELADRQETQYF
DNA: TGTGCCAGCAGCTTAGAATTGGCGGACAGGCAAGAGACCCAGTACTTC
J: TRBJ2-5
size: once
D: TRBD1
V: TRBV11-3

CDR3: CASSYAHRLANYGYTF
DNA: TGTGCCAGCAGTTACGCCCACAGGTTAGCTAACTATGGCTACACCTTC
J: TRBJ1-2
size: .
D: .
V: TRBV6-5

CDR3: CASSSGGSIYDTQYF
DNA: TGTGCCAGCAGCTCGGGGGGGTCTATATACGATACGCAGTATTTT
J: TRBJ2-3
size: .
D: TRBD2
V: TRBV5-4